A single sample gave rise to the 32 T cell receptor beta chains below, sequenced in a study of PD-L1 blockade in urothelial cancer. Clones were read by immunoSEQ multiplex PCR, and TCRdb kept only the in-frame ones, dropping some. The sample contains 30,000 to 50,000 clones, approximately 93% of which appear only once. Described time point: pretreatment peripheral blood. The sequencing here drew on PBMCs, taken around atezolizumab (anti-PD-L1) treatment. The origin of the receptors is a woman between 55 and 75 years old with urothelial cancer.

The CDR3 DNA follows: TGTGCCAGCAGTCCGCACGTTGGACAGCTTAACTATGGCTACACCTTC. This encodes CASSPHVGQLNYGYTF. The gene calls are TRBV27 and TRBJ1-2, with a tentative D call TRBD1 (6 bases). The germline V gene encodes CDR1 MNHEY and CDR2 SMNVEV (reference sequence). V gave up 5 bases and J gave up 1 base, with 17 bases separating them. The CDR3 sequence is 16 residues long.

The genes are TRBV4-2 and TRBJ2-3; 16 nucleotides agree with TRBD2. V shed 1 base, J shed 3 bases, and the junction held 7 bases outside the gene matches. Germline V CDR1 and CDR2: LGHNA, YNFKEQ. This CDR3 contains 19 residues. CDR3 amino acids: CASSQGTGLAGGLTDTQYF. CDR3 sequence (DNA): TGTGCCAGCAGCCAAGGAACGGGACTAGCGGGAGGGCTGACAGATACGCAGTATTTT.

In regard to this clone: In the same sample, other DNA sequences code for this CDR3. This chain joins TRBV7-8 and TRBJ2-7; 8 bases fit TRBD1. Germline CDR1 is SGHVS and CDR2 is FQNEAQ. This CDR3 contains 14 residues. The junction had 5 bases not matched to a gene; V was cut back by 5 bases and J by 2 bases. The CDR3 region has the DNA TGTGCCAGCAGCCTCGGGACAGGTGCCTACGAGCAGTACTTC. This sequence encodes CASSLGTGAYEQYF. Complete variable domain (other parts from reference TRBV7-8 and TRBJ2-7): GAGVSQSPRYKVAKRGQDVALRCDPISGHVSLFWYQQALGQGPEFLTYFQNEAQLDKSGLPSDRFFAERPEGSVSTLKIQRTQQEDSAVYLCASSLGTGAYEQYFGPGTRLTVT.

The J gene is TRBJ1-1, the V gene TRBV7-2; 9 nucleotides line up with TRBD1. J was trimmed by 5 bases and V by 7 bases; bases with no gene match: 8. CDR1 is SGHTA, CDR2 FQGNSA, per germline. The CDR3 has 14 amino acids. The CDR3 DNA sequence: TGTGCCAGCAAAGGGGGACAGGGTTTTACTGAAGCTTTCTTT. This sequence encodes CASKGGQGFTEAFF. Full variable domain (outside the CDR3, taken from reference TRBV7-2 and TRBJ1-1): GAGVSQSPSNKVTEKGKDVELRCDPISGHTALYWYRQSLGQGLEFLIYFQGNSAPDKSGLPSDRFSAERTGGSVSTLTIQRTQQEDSAVYLCASKGGQGFTEAFFGQGTRLTVV.

The rearrangement links TRBV19 to TRBJ2-1; 14 positions match TRBD2. CDR3 size: 15 residues. V lost 7 bases and J lost 8; bases outside the gene matches: 7. The germline gives CDR1 LNHDA, CDR2 SQIVND (reference sequence). The CDR3 is CASTATSGRAYEQFF. In DNA form, the CDR3 reads TGTGCCAGTACCGCGACTAGCGGGAGGGCCTATGAGCAGTTCTTC. Filled out from reference TRBV19 and TRBJ2-1, the complete variable domain reads DGGITQSPKYLFRKEGQNVTLSCEQNLNHDAMYWYRQDPGQGLRLIYYSQIVNDFQKGDIAEGYSVSREKKESFPLTVTSAQKNPTAFYLCASTATSGRAYEQFFGPGTRLTVL.

This clone occurred a few times. The chain combines TRBV19 with TRBJ1-5, with a weak D call TRBD1 (6 bases). The germline V gene encodes CDR1 LNHDA and CDR2 SQIVND (reference sequence). The germline V and J ends were trimmed by 2 bases and 1 base, with 12 bases remaining between them. This CDR3 spans 16 amino acids. CDR3 loop: CASSIRAGASNQPQHF. The CDR3, as DNA: TGTGCCAGTAGTATACGGGCGGGGGCCAGCAATCAGCCCCAGCATTTT.

The chain recombines TRBV28 with TRBJ1-1; D is unresolved. There are 14 residues in the CDR3. The V gene lost 6 bases and the J gene lost 1 base, with 12 bases spanning the gap. CDR1 MDHEN and CDR2 SYDVKM come from the germline V gene. The CDR3 loop reads CASSTSIWNTEAFF. The CDR3 nucleotides are TGTGCCAGCAGCACGAGCATATGGAACACTGAAGCTTTCTTT.

This rearrangement joins TRBV4-1 to TRBJ2-5, with TRBD1 matching over 7 bases. The trim removed 4 bases at V and 1 base at J, leaving 3 bases unmatched. Germline V CDR1 and CDR2: MGHRA, YSYEKL. The CDR3 covers 14 residues. This CDR3 reads CASSRTGSQETQYF. The CDR3 DNA reads TGCGCCAGCAGCCGGACAGGCTCCCAAGAGACCCAGTACTTC.

This rearrangement joins TRBV5-1 to TRBJ2-1; D is perhaps TRBD1 (6 bases). This CDR3 region has 18 residues. CDR1 SGHRS and CDR2 YFSETQ come from the germline V gene. V was pared by 4 bases and J by 1 base, with 21 bases between. The CDR3 sequence: CASSPLWGPGTSYNEQFF. The CDR3 nucleotides are TGCGCCAGCAGCCCGCTATGGGGGCCGGGGACGTCCTACAATGAGCAGTTCTTC.

The V call is TRBV19, the J call TRBJ1-5; D may be TRBD1 (5 bases). The V end lost 0 bases, the J end lost 8 bases, and 14 bases lay between the germline ends. Germline V gives CDR1 LNHDA, CDR2 SQIVND (reference sequence). CDR3 length: 15 residues. The CDR3: CASSIDTGSGEPQHF. The CDR3 DNA follows: TGTGCCAGTAGTATAGATACAGGATCGGGGGAGCCCCAGCATTTT. Combining the CDR3 with reference TRBV19 and TRBJ1-5 gives the whole variable domain DGGITQSPKYLFRKEGQNVTLSCEQNLNHDAMYWYRQDPGQGLRLIYYSQIVNDFQKGDIAEGYSVSREKKESFPLTVTSAQKNPTAFYLCASSIDTGSGEPQHFGDGTRLSIL.

The chain couples TRBV27 to TRBJ2-2, with a possible D match to TRBD1 (5 bases). V dropped 3 bases and J dropped 5 bases, with 10 bases sitting between them. CDR3 length: 14 amino acids. The germline V gene has CDR1 MNHEY and CDR2 SMNVEV (reference sequence). CDR3 nucleotides: TGTGCCAGCAGTTTCGACAGATCGACCGGGGAGCTGTTTTTT. It specifies CASSFDRSTGELFF.

This clone appeared once. The V call is TRBV1, the J call TRBJ2-3; the D call of TRBD1 is as the table states it, not checked on the DNA. TRBV1 is reported as a pseudogene. This CDR3 is built from 20 residues. CDR3 amino acids: CTSSQDAQGSLYISTDTQYF. The CDR3 coding sequence is TGCACCAGCAGCCAAGATGCGCAGGGCTCCCTCTATATAAGCACAGATACGCAGTATTTT.

This clone was detected only a few times. J is TRBJ1-2 and V is TRBV9; tentatively, D is TRBD1 (5 bases). The length of the CDR3 is 13 residues. Trimming took 2 bases from V and 4 from J, leaving 9 bases between them. Germline CDR1 and CDR2: SGDLS and YYNGEE. The CDR3 nucleotides read TGTGCCAGCAGCGTGGACACCAGCTATGGCTACACCTTC. It specifies CASSVDTSYGYTF.

This sequence joins TRBV9 and TRBJ1-5; no clear D. This CDR3 is 14 amino acids long. Trimming cost V 3 bases and J 3 bases, with 10 bases left between them. Germline loops: CDR1 SGDLS, CDR2 YYNGEE. This CDR3 is CASSDDNTNQPQHF. CDR3 nucleotides: TGTGCCAGCAGCGACGACAATACCAATCAGCCCCAGCATTTT.

The gene calls are TRBV2 and TRBJ2-7, with D hard to call. V was pared by 4 bases and J by 2 bases, with 9 bases between. CDR1 and CDR2 (germline): SNHLY, FYNNEI. This CDR3 region has 13 residues. The CDR3 coding sequence is TGTGCCAGCAGTGTTGAGGAGCCCTACGAGCAGTACTTC. Encoded protein: CASSVEEPYEQYF.

The chain combines TRBV23-1 with TRBJ1-5; 9 bases map to TRBD1. TRBV23-1 is annotated as an ORF whose role is uncertain. V gave up 11 bases and J gave up 1 base; unmatched junction bases: 24. The CDR3 is made up of 20 amino acids. DNA of the CDR3: TGCGCCCCCTTGGGTCGGCGAGACAGGGGGTGTCGTGCGAGCAATCAGCCCCAGCATTTT. Translation gives CAPLGRRDRGCRASNQPQHF.

The rearrangement joins TRBV20-1 to TRBJ2-7; no clear D gene. The V gene's germline CDR1 is DFQATT and CDR2 SNEGSKA (reference sequence). Trimming removed 3 bases from V and 3 bases from J, with 6 bases in between. CDR3 length: 11 amino acids. CDR3 DNA sequence: TGCAGTGCTAGGGGCTTCTACGAGCAGTACTTC. This sequence encodes CSARGFYEQYF.

This chain connects TRBV9 to TRBJ2-3; D is unresolved. Trimming left V 1 base short and J 4 bases short, with 7 bases between. Per germline, CDR1 SGDLS and CDR2 YYNGEE. The CDR3 extends over 13 amino acids. The CDR3 DNA is TGTGCCAGCAGCGTAAACAGTGCAGATACGCAGTATTTT. Translated, it gives CASSVNSADTQYF.

The rearrangement joins TRBV5-1 to TRBJ2-5, with TRBD1 as a possible D gene (6 bases). Trimming removed 2 bases at V and 4 bases at J, with 9 bases between. Germline V gives CDR1 SGHRS, CDR2 YFSETQ. CDR3 length: 13 residues. CDR3 bases: TGCGCCAGCAGCTTACAGGGCGGAGAGACCCAGTACTTC. Translating gives CASSLQGGETQYF.

The V and J genes are TRBV5-1 and TRBJ2-5; TRBD1 is a possible D gene (7 bases). Trimming stripped 6 bases from V and 4 bases from J, with 19 bases between. CDR3 length: 15 residues. Germline V gene sequence: CDR1 SGHRS, CDR2 YFSETQ. CDR3 in amino acids: CASTIYQGGGETQYF. CDR3 nucleotides: TGCGCCAGCACCATCTATCAGGGGGGAGGAGAGACCCAGTACTTC.

This chain uses TRBV5-1 with TRBJ2-5, with 8 bases matching TRBD1. With V trimmed by 4 bases and J by 5 bases, 10 bases remained unmatched. Germline V gene lookup returns CDR1 SGHRS and CDR2 YFSETQ. This CDR3 comprises 15 residues. The CDR3 reads CASSKQGAVRETQYF. The DNA for the CDR3 is TGCGCCAGCAGCAAGCAGGGGGCCGTCAGGGAGACCCAGTACTTC.

The chain has TRBV7-2 and TRBJ2-7; 12 bases agree with TRBD2. CDR3 size: 16 residues. V shed 5 bases, J shed 2 bases, and the junction held 7 bases outside the gene matches. CDR1 and CDR2 from the germline V gene are SGHTA and FQGNSA. DNA for the CDR3: TGTGCCAGCAGCCCCCGGACTAGCGGGGAACCCTACGAGCAGTACTTC. Amino acids: CASSPRTSGEPYEQYF.

The J gene is TRBJ2-5, the V gene TRBV11-3; a possible D gene is TRBD1 (6 bases). CDR3 size: 15 residues. Deletions cut 5 bases from V and 1 base from J, with 14 bases between. The germline CDR1 and CDR2 sequences are SGHNT and YENEEA. CDR3 DNA sequence: TGTGCCAGCAGCCCCGGTGACAGGATCCAAGAGACCCAGTACTTC. This codes for CASSPGDRIQETQYF.

This chain links TRBV11-2 with TRBJ2-5; D call uncertain. The CDR3 totals 13 residues. Germline V gene lookup returns CDR1 SGHAT and CDR2 FQNNGV. Trimming took 1 base from V and 5 from J, leaving 8 bases between them. Here the CDR3 reads CASSLGRLETQYF. As DNA, the CDR3 is TGTGCCAGCAGCTTAGGGAGATTGGAGACCCAGTACTTC.

The V and J genes are TRBV6-6 and TRBJ2-7; TRBD2 matches 9 bases. V gave up 5 bases and J gave up 1 base; unmatched junction bases: 6. Germline V gives CDR1 MNHNY, CDR2 SVGAGI (reference sequence). The CDR3 spans 15 residues. CDR3 DNA: TGTGCCAGCAGTCTTTCCCTAGCGGGGTCCTACGAGCAGTACTTC. Amino acids: CASSLSLAGSYEQYF.

This clone has only one observation. The genes are TRBV28 and TRBJ1-1, with 7 positions matching TRBD1. Per germline, CDR1 MDHEN and CDR2 SYDVKM. The CDR3 is 19 amino acids. V gave up 4 bases and J gave up 0 bases; unmatched junction bases: 17. CDR3 sequence: CASSSPRETGTSMNTEAFF. As DNA, the CDR3 is TGTGCCAGCAGTTCACCTAGGGAGACAGGGACATCCATGAACACTGAAGCTTTCTTT.

This clone appeared a few times. V and J are TRBV13 and TRBJ2-2; 7 bases are a match to TRBD1. Germline V lookup: CDR1 PRHDT, CDR2 FYEKMQ (reference sequence). The ends lost 9 bases at V and 0 bases at J; junction bases unmatched: 4. This CDR3 has 14 residues. As DNA, the CDR3 is TGTGCCAGTACCGACAGGGCGAACACCGGGGAGCTGTTTTTT. This codes for CASTDRANTGELFF.

The chain couples TRBV7-6 to TRBJ1-4; possible D gene TRBD1, 5 bases. The germline V gene encodes CDR1 SGHVS and CDR2 FNYEAQ. V was shortened by 6 bases and J by 5 bases, with 13 bases between the two germline ends. The CDR3 contains 14 residues. CDR3 bases: TGTGCCAGCAGTACAGGACGGGTAAATGAAAAACTGTTTTTT. Residues: CASSTGRVNEKLFF. Looking up the rest from reference TRBV7-6 and TRBJ1-4 gives the full variable domain: GAGVSQSPRYKVTKRGQDVALRCDPISGHVSLYWYRQALGQGPEFLTYFNYEAQQDKSGLPNDRFSAERPEGSISTLTIQRTEQRDSAMYRCASSTGRVNEKLFFGSGTQLSVL.

This chain connects TRBV27 to TRBJ2-7, with 11 bases aligning to TRBD1. This CDR3 has 16 amino acids. Germline CDR1 and CDR2: MNHEY and SMNVEV (reference sequence). The ends lost 6 bases at V and 5 bases at J; junction bases unmatched: 12. The chain's CDR3 is CASSPRAGTGGHEQYF. The CDR3 DNA reads as TGTGCCAGCAGCCCGAGAGCCGGGACAGGGGGTCACGAGCAGTACTTC.

The V and J genes are TRBV7-9 and TRBJ2-5; possible D gene TRBD1, 5 bases. The germline V gene has CDR1 SEHNR and CDR2 FQNEAQ (reference sequence). Trimming shortened V by 4 bases and J by 1 base, and 19 bases separated the two germline ends. This CDR3 has 17 residues. As DNA, the CDR3 is TGTGCCAGCAGCTCGAAATTAGGGGCAGGGCCCCAAGAGACCCAGTACTTC. This codes for CASSSKLGAGPQETQYF.

The V and J genes are TRBV7-2 and TRBJ1-1; weak D call: TRBD1 (6 bases). CDR3 length: 17 amino acids. V dropped 5 bases and J dropped 0 bases, with 19 bases sitting between them. Germline assignment: CDR1 SGHTA and CDR2 FQGNSA. The CDR3 spells CASSLLWTVLMNTEAFF. CDR3 nucleotide sequence: TGTGCCAGCAGCCTACTATGGACAGTTCTCATGAACACTGAAGCTTTCTTT. The full variable domain, with the rest looked up from reference TRBV7-2 and TRBJ1-1, is GAGVSQSPSNKVTEKGKDVELRCDPISGHTALYWYRQSLGQGLEFLIYFQGNSAPDKSGLPSDRFSAERTGGSVSTLTIQRTQQEDSAVYLCASSLLWTVLMNTEAFFGQGTRLTVV.

This rearrangement joins TRBV5-1 to TRBJ1-1, with D maybe TRBD1 (5 bases). This CDR3 is 19 amino acids long. Deletions cut 3 bases from V and 0 bases from J, with 24 bases between. Looked up from germline, CDR1 is SGHRS and CDR2 is YFSETQ. The CDR3 loop is CASSSNPTVLGHMNTEAFF. The CDR3 bases are TGCGCCAGCAGCTCTAACCCTACTGTACTCGGACATATGAACACTGAAGCTTTCTTT.